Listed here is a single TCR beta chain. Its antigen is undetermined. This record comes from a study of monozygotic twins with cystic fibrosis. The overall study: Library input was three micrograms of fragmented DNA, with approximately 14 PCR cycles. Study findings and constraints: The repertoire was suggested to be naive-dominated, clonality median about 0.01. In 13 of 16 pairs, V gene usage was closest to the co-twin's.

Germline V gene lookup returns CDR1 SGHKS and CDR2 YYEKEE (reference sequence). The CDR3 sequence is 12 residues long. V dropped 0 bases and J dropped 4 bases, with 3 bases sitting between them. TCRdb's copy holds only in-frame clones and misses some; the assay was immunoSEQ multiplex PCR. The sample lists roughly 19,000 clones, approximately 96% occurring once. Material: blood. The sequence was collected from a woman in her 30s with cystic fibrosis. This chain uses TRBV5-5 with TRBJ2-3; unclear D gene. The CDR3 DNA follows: TGTGCCAGCAGCTTGGATCCAGATACGCAGTATTTT. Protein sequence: CASSLDPDTQYF.